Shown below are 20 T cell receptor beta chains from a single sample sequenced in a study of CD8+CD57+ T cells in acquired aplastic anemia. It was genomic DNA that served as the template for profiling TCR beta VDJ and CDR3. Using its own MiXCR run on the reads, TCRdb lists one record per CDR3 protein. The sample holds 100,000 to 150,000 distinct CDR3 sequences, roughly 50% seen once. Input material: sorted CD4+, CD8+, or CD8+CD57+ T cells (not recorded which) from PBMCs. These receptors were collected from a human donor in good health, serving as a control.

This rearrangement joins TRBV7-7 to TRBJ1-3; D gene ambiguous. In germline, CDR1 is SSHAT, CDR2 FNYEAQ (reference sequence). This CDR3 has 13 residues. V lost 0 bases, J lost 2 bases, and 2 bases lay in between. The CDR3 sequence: CASSLAPGNTIYF. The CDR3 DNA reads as TGTGCCAGCAGCTTAGCACCTGGAAACACCATATATTTT.

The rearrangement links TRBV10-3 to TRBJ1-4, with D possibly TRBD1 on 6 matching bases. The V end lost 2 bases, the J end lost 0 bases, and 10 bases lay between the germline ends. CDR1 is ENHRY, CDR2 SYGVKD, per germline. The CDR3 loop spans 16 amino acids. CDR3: CAISERTVATNEKLFF. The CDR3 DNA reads TGTGCCATCAGTGAGAGGACAGTTGCAACTAATGAAAAACTGTTTTTT.

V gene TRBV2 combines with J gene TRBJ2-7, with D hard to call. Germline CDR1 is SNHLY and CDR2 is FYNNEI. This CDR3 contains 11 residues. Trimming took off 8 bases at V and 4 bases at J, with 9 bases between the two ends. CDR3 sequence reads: CASRGEYEQYF. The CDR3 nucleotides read TGTGCCAGCCGAGGTGAATACGAGCAGTACTTC.

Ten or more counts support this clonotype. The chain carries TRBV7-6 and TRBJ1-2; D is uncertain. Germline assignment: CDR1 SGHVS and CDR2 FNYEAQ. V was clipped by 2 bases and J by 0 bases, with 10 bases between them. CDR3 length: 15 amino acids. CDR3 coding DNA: TGTGCCAGCAGCTTAAGGTCTGGGTCTAACTATGGCTACACCTTC. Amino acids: CASSLRSGSNYGYTF.

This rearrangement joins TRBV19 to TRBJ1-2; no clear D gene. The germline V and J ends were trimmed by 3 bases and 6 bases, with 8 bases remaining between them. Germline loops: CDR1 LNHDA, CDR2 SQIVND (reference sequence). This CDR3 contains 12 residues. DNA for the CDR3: TGTGCCAGTAGTATTCGGCAGGATGGCTACACCTTC. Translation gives CASSIRQDGYTF.

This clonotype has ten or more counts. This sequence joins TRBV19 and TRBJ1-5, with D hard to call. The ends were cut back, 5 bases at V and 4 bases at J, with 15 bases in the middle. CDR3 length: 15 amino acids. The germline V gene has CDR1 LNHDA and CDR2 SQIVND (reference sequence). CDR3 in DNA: TGTGCCAGTAGTCGGACGGTCGACGCAAATCAGCCCCAGCATTTT. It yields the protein CASSRTVDANQPQHF.

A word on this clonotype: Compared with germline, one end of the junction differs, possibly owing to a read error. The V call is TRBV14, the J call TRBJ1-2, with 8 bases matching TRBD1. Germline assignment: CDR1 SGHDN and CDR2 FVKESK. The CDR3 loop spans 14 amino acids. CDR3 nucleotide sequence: TGTGCCAGCAGCCATGGACAGGGAGTAGGTGGCCACACCTTC. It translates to CASSHGQGVGGHTF.

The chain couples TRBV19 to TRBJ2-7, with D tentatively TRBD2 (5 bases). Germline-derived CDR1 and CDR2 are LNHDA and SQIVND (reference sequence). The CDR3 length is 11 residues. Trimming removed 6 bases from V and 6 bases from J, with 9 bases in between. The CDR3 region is CASSKGSEQYF. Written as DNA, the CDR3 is TGTGCCAGTAGCAAAGGGAGCGAGCAGTACTTC.

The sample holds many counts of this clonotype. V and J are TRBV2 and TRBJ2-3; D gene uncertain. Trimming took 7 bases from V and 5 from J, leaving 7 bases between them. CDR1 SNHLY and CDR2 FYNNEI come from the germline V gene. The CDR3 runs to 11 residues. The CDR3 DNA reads TGTGCCAGCATGGGTTTAGATACGCAGTATTTT. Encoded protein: CASMGLDTQYF.

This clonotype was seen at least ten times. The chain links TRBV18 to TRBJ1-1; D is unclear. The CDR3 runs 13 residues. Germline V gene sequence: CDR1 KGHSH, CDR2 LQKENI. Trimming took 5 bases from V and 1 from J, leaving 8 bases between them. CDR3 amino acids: CASSSERNTEAFF. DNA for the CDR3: TGTGCCAGCTCATCGGAAAGGAACACTGAAGCTTTCTTT.

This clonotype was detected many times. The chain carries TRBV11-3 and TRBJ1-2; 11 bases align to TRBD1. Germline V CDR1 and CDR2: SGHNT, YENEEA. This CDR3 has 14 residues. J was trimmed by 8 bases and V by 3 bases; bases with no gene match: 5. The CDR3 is CASSFGQGAEGYTF. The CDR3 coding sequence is TGTGCCAGCAGCTTTGGACAGGGGGCTGAGGGCTACACCTTC.

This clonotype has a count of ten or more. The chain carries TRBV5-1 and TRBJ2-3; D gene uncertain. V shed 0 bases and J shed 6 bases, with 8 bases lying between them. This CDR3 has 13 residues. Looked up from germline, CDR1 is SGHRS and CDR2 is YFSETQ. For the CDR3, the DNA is TGCGCCAGCAGCTTGGTACCGCCGGATACGCAGTATTTT. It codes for CASSLVPPDTQYF.

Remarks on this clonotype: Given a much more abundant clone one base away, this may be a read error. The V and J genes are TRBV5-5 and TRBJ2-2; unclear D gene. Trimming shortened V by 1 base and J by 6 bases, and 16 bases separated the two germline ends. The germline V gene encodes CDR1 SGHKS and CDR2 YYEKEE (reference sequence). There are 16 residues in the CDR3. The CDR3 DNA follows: TGTGCCAGCAGCTTGTCGAATATGGGAAGGGCCGGGGAGCTGTTTTTT. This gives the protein CASSLSNMGRAGELFF. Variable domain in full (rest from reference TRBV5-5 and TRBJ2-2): DAGVTQSPTHLIKTRGQQVTLRCSPISGHKSVSWYQQVLGQGPQFIFQYYEKEERGRGNFPDRFSARQFPNYSSELNVNALLLGDSALYLCASSLSNMGRAGELFFGEGSRLTVL.

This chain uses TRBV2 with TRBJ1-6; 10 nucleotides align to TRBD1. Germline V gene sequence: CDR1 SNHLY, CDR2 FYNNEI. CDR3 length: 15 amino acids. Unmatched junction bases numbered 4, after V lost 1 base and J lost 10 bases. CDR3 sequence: CASSEGDRGESPLHF. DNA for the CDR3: TGTGCCAGCAGTGAAGGGGACAGGGGAGAGTCACCCCTCCACTTT. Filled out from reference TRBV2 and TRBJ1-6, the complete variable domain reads EPEVTQTPSHQVTQMGQEVILRCVPISNHLYFYWYRQILGQKVEFLVSFYNNEISEKSEIFDDQFSVERPDGSNFTLKIRSTKLEDSAMYFCASSEGDRGESPLHFGNGTRLTVT.

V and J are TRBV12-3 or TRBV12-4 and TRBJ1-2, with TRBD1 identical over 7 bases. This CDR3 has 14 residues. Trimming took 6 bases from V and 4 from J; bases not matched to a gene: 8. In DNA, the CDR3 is TGTGCCAGCAGCTTACCGGGACAGACCTATGGCTACACCTTC. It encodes CASSLPGQTYGYTF.

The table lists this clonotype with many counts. This chain's CDR3 is CASSFDRGNSPLHF. CDR3 DNA: TGTGCCAGCAGCTTCGACAGGGGCAATTCACCCCTCCACTTT. J is TRBJ1-6 and V is TRBV7-8, with TRBD1 matching over 8 bases. This CDR3 spans 14 amino acids. Germline-derived CDR1 and CDR2 are SGHVS and FQNEAQ. Germline trimming cut 3 bases from V and 7 bases from J; bases unmatched to any gene: 2.

DNA of the CDR3: TGTGCCAGCAGTAGGGACAGGGAGTATGGCTACACCTTC. Its translation: CASSRDREYGYTF. The V gene is TRBV2, the J gene TRBJ1-2; 9 bases match TRBD1. Germline V lookup: CDR1 SNHLY, CDR2 FYNNEI. The V and J ends lost 5 bases and 5 bases, in that order; junction bases with no gene match: 3. This CDR3 is 13 amino acids long.

The CDR3 nucleotides read TGCAGTGCTAGAACACTAGCGGGGGGGCGAGAGACCCAGTACTTC. Encoded protein: CSARTLAGGRETQYF. This chain connects TRBV20-1 to TRBJ2-5; 13 nucleotides match TRBD2. The CDR3 runs 15 residues. CDR1 is DFQATT and CDR2 is SNEGSKA in the germline V gene (reference sequence). V lost 2 bases and J lost 4; bases outside the gene matches: 4.

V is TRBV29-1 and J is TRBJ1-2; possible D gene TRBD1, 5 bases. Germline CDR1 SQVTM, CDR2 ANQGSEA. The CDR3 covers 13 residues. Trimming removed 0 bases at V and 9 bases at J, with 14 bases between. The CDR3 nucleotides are TGCAGCGTTGAAGATGGGACCGCACGCAGCTACACCTTC. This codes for CSVEDGTARSYTF. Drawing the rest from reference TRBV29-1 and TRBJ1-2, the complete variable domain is SAVISQKPSRDICQRGTSLTIQCQVDSQVTMMFWYRQQPGQSLTLIATANQGSEATYESGFVIDKFPISRPNLTFSTLTVSNMSPEDSSIYLCSVEDGTARSYTFGSGTRLTVV.

CDR3 nucleotide sequence: TGCAGCGTTGACCAGGCCTCGGACGGGTCCTACGAGCAGTACTTC. Translated, it gives CSVDQASDGSYEQYF. The chain carries TRBV29-1 and TRBJ2-7; D unclear. The CDR3 covers 15 residues. Trimming pared 3 bases from V and 1 base from J, leaving 16 bases between. Germline V gene lookup returns CDR1 SQVTM and CDR2 ANQGSEA.